This T cell receptor beta chain was sequenced for a study of blood T cell repertoires in COVID-19. Using immunoSEQ multiplex PCR, the repertoire was profiled, and TCRdb retains in-frame clones only, with some absent. The sample contains around 230,000 clones, roughly 80% of which appear only once. There are 16 residues in the CDR3. CDR1 SGHRS and CDR2 YFSETQ come from the germline V gene. V was trimmed by 0 bases and J by 0 bases, leaving 10 bases between them. The clonotype originates from an elderly woman with acute or convalescent COVID-19. Sequenced input: peripheral blood. This rearrangement joins TRBV5-1 to TRBJ1-3; D gene unclear. The CDR3 DNA follows: TGCGCCAGCAGCTTGGTCGGGGTGAGCTCTGGAAACACCATATATTTT. This sequence encodes CASSLVGVSSGNTIYF.